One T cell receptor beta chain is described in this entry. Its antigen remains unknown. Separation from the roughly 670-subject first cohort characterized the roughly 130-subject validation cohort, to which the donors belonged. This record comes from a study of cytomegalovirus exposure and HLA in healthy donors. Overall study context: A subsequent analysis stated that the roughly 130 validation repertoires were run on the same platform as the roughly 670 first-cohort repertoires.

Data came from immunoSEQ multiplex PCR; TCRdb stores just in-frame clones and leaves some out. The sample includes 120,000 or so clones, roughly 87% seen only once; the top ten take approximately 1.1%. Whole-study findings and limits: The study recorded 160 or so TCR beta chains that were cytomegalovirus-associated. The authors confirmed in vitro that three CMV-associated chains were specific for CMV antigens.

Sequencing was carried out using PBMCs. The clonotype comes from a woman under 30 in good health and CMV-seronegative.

The CDR3 bases are TGTGCCAGCAGCGTAGCAACTAGCGGGGTCCTCTCCTACAATGAGCAGTTCTTC. Residues: CASSVATSGVLSYNEQFF. V usage is TRBV9 and J usage is TRBJ2-1; 10 nucleotides line up with TRBD2. V dropped 0 bases and J dropped 0; count of bases not matched to a gene: 6. This CDR3 region has 18 residues. The germline CDR1 and CDR2 sequences are SGDLS and YYNGEE.